The next 31 T cell receptor beta chains were all read from a single sample in a study of regulatory dendritic cells for organ transplantation. This table comes from immunoSEQ multiplex PCR, and its TCRdb copy is limited to in-frame clones, with some not included. The sample has 25,000 to 30,000 clones; roughly 84% are singletons. The sequencing input was naive CD8+ T cells from blood. Subset: CD45RA+ naive T cells. All receptors come from a human donor in good health.

The J gene is TRBJ2-1, the V gene TRBV6-5, with D perhaps matching TRBD1 (6 bases). Trimming left V 5 bases short and J 8 bases short, with 19 bases between. The CDR3 contains 15 residues. Germline V gene lookup returns CDR1 MNHEY and CDR2 SVGAGI. Here the CDR3 DNA reads TGTGCCAGCAGTCTCCGGGACACGTCTGTGGATGAGCAGTTCTTC. Its translation: CASSLRDTSVDEQFF.

In its sample, this clone was seen a few times. V and J are TRBV13 and TRBJ1-1; the D is unclear. Per the germline V gene, CDR1 is PRHDT and CDR2 is FYEKMQ (reference sequence). V was clipped by 11 bases and J by 4 bases, with 14 bases between them. This CDR3 spans 12 amino acids. The CDR3 DNA reads as TGTGCCGCGAGACTTGAGGGCACTGAAGCTTTCTTT. This codes for CAARLEGTEAFF.

CDR3 region: CASSPGQGTNEKLFF. The CDR3 coding sequence is TGTGCCAGCAGCCCGGGACAGGGGACTAATGAAAAACTGTTTTTT. The chain joins TRBV13 to TRBJ1-4; 10 bases agree with TRBD1. CDR3 size: 15 residues. Trimming removed 5 bases from V and 2 bases from J; junction bases left unmatched: 2. Germline CDR1 reads PRHDT; CDR2 reads FYEKMQ (reference sequence).

The genes are TRBV4-1 and TRBJ2-5, with a possible D match to TRBD2 (5 bases). The CDR3 spans 16 residues. Germline CDR1 reads MGHRA; CDR2 reads YSYEKL. V gave up 2 bases and J gave up 2 bases, with 15 bases separating them. The CDR3 reads CASSQPTRGYQETQYF. The CDR3 DNA reads TGCGCCAGCAGCCAACCCACGCGAGGGTATCAAGAGACCCAGTACTTC.

The chain uses TRBV4-1 and TRBJ2-7; no clear D gene. This CDR3 has 14 amino acids. Trimming removed 0 bases at V and 4 bases at J, with 10 bases between. CDR1 and CDR2 (germline): MGHRA, YSYEKL. Here the CDR3 reads CASSQDVDGYEQYF. The CDR3 coding sequence is TGCGCCAGCAGCCAAGATGTTGACGGGTACGAGCAGTACTTC.

The chain links TRBV5-8 to TRBJ2-5; 7 bases fit TRBD1. The end of the DNA is better explained by TRBJ2-7, so the J call may be wrong. The germline V gene has CDR1 SGHTS and CDR2 YDEGEE. The CDR3 has 15 residues. CDR3 sequence: CASSLAVTGYHEQYF. CDR3 nucleotides: TGTGCCAGCAGCTTGGCCGTGACAGGGTATCACGAGCAGTACTTC.

This sequence joins TRBV27 and TRBJ1-1; TRBD1 might be the D (5 bases). The germline V gene encodes CDR1 MNHEY and CDR2 SMNVEV (reference sequence). This CDR3 spans 14 amino acids. Trimming shortened V by 7 bases and J by 1 base, and 13 bases separated the two germline ends. CDR3 in DNA: TGTGCCAGCACTCCTCTCGGACAGAACACTGAAGCTTTCTTT. It is translated as CASTPLGQNTEAFF.

V and J are TRBV5-5 and TRBJ2-2, with D maybe TRBD1 (6 bases). This CDR3 region has 16 residues. Germline V gene sequence: CDR1 SGHKS, CDR2 YYEKEE (reference sequence). Trimming stripped 1 base from V and 0 bases from J, with 10 bases between. The CDR3 loop reads CASSLWQGSNTGELFF. The CDR3, as DNA: TGTGCCAGCAGCTTGTGGCAGGGGTCGAACACCGGGGAGCTGTTTTTT.

The genes are TRBV6-6 and TRBJ2-4; tentative D call: TRBD2 (5 bases). V shed 5 bases and J shed 0 bases, with 11 bases lying between them. The V gene's germline CDR1 is MNHNY and CDR2 SVGAGI (reference sequence). CDR3 length: 15 residues. The CDR3, as DNA: TGTGCCAGCAGTCCGGACTGGCGAGCCAAAAACATTCAGTACTTC. This gives the protein CASSPDWRAKNIQYF.

The chain combines TRBV7-3 with TRBJ2-1; 8 nucleotides align to TRBD2. This CDR3 contains 12 residues. Germline V gene lookup returns CDR1 SGHTA and CDR2 FQGTGA. V lost 3 bases to trimming and J lost 10 bases; unmatched junction nucleotides: 2. CDR3 DNA: TGTGCCAGCAGCTTTAGCGGGGCCGAGCAGTTCTTC. It yields the protein CASSFSGAEQFF.

CDR3: CASPGRGSEAFF. Written as DNA, the CDR3 is TGTGCCAGCCCCGGGAGGGGATCTGAAGCTTTCTTT. V and J are TRBV7-9 and TRBJ1-1; a weak D match, TRBD1 (5 bases). The ends were cut back, 8 bases at V and 6 bases at J, with 13 bases in the middle. CDR3 size: 12 residues. The germline V gene has CDR1 SEHNR and CDR2 FQNEAQ (reference sequence). The variable domain in full, completed from reference TRBV7-9 and TRBJ1-1, reads DTGVSQNPRHKITKRGQNVTFRCDPISEHNRLYWYRQTLGQGPEFLTYFQNEAQLEKSRLLSDRFSAERPKGSFSTLEIQRTEQGDSAMYLCASPGRGSEAFFGQGTRLTVV.

The rearrangement links TRBV10-3 to TRBJ1-2; possibly TRBD1 for D (6 bases). The CDR3 runs to 14 residues. Germline V lookup: CDR1 ENHRY, CDR2 SYGVKD. Trimming stripped 6 bases from V and 0 bases from J, with 11 bases between. This CDR3 is CAISGWTANYGYTF. The CDR3 DNA follows: TGTGCCATCAGCGGTTGGACAGCTAACTATGGCTACACCTTC.

This clone has just one count. The chain recombines TRBV7-9 with TRBJ2-7, with 7 nucleotides matching TRBD1. The V gene's germline CDR1 is SEHNR and CDR2 FQNEAQ (reference sequence). V lost 5 bases and J lost 6; bases outside the gene matches: 13. The CDR3 is 15 amino acids. The CDR3, as DNA: TGTGCCAGCAGCCCCCGGGACAGAGTATTGGGCGAGCAGTACTTC. It codes for CASSPRDRVLGEQYF.

This chain connects TRBV29-1 to TRBJ2-1; the D gene is possibly TRBD2 (5 bases). V was shortened by 3 bases and J by 5 bases, with 8 bases between the two germline ends. CDR3 length equals 12 residues. In germline, CDR1 is SQVTM, CDR2 ANQGSEA. CDR3 coding DNA: TGCAGCGTTGATTCCGGGGACAATGAGCAGTTCTTC. This encodes CSVDSGDNEQFF.

This clone turned up a few times. The CDR3 reads CASSQSARTPGGGYTF. CDR3 DNA sequence: TGTGCCAGCAGCCAGAGCGCCCGGACACCTGGAGGGGGCTACACCTTC. The V call is TRBV7-9, the J call TRBJ1-2; TRBD1 might be the D (5 bases). This CDR3 comprises 16 residues. CDR1 and CDR2 from the germline V gene are SEHNR and FQNEAQ (reference sequence). Between the trimmed V and J ends, which lost 5 bases and 8 bases, there was a span of 24 bases.

This chain uses TRBV7-8 with TRBJ2-1; 11 bases fit TRBD2. The CDR3 contains 15 residues. Germline V gene sequence: CDR1 SGHVS, CDR2 FQNEAQ. The V gene end was trimmed by 5 bases and the J gene end by 4 bases; junction bases not matched to a gene: 4. The CDR3 is CASSLGLAEYNEQFF. CDR3 DNA sequence: TGTGCCAGCAGCCTGGGACTAGCGGAGTACAATGAGCAGTTCTTC.

The V and J genes are TRBV29-1 and TRBJ2-1, with a possible D match to TRBD2 (7 bases). The germline V and J ends were trimmed by 5 bases and 5 bases, with 13 bases remaining between them. Germline V CDR1 and CDR2: SQVTM, ANQGSEA. CDR3 size: 13 residues. CDR3 amino acids: CSVRGGLDNEQFF. In DNA, the CDR3 is TGCAGCGTTAGGGGGGGCCTCGACAATGAGCAGTTCTTC.

CDR3 sequence reads: CASHETGQGNSPLHF. The CDR3 nucleotides are TGCGCCAGCCATGAGACAGGACAGGGTAATTCACCCCTCCACTTT. The chain links TRBV4-1 to TRBJ1-6, with TRBD1 matching 8 bases. The CDR3 covers 15 residues. The ends lost 8 bases at V and 6 bases at J; junction bases unmatched: 9. Germline V gene sequence: CDR1 MGHRA, CDR2 YSYEKL.

The chain employs TRBV6-5 and TRBJ2-1; 10 bases map to TRBD2. The CDR3 totals 15 residues. CDR1 MNHEY and CDR2 SVGAGI come from the germline V gene. V gave up 5 bases and J gave up 6 bases; unmatched junction bases: 7. The CDR3 loop is CASSGLAGVGNEQFF. CDR3 sequence (DNA): TGTGCCAGCAGTGGGCTAGCGGGGGTGGGCAATGAGCAGTTCTTC.

The CDR3 spells CASSQVDGPEKLFF. In nucleotides, the CDR3 is TGCGCCAGCAGCCAGGTCGATGGGCCTGAAAAACTGTTTTTT. The rearrangement uses TRBV4-1 and TRBJ1-4; D remains unclear. Germline-derived CDR1 and CDR2 are MGHRA and YSYEKL. V shed 3 bases and J shed 7 bases, with 12 bases lying between them. This CDR3 comprises 14 residues.

V gene TRBV27 combines with J gene TRBJ2-7; D is possibly TRBD2 (7 bases). Germline-derived CDR1 and CDR2 are MNHEY and SMNVEV (reference sequence). The CDR3 runs 15 residues. The V gene lost 2 bases and the J gene lost 2 bases, with 13 bases spanning the gap. This CDR3 is CASSLIGGDPYEQYF. Written as DNA, the CDR3 is TGTGCCAGCAGTTTAATAGGGGGGGACCCCTACGAGCAGTACTTC.

The chain combines TRBV5-6 with TRBJ2-5, with 7 bases identical to TRBD1. This CDR3 contains 14 residues. V lost 4 bases, J lost 2 bases, and 5 bases stayed unmatched. Germline V gene lookup returns CDR1 SGHDT and CDR2 YYEEEE. DNA of the CDR3: TGTGCCAGCAGCCCCTACAGGGGTCAAGAGACCCAGTACTTC. Translating gives CASSPYRGQETQYF.

The chain recombines TRBV27 with TRBJ1-1; D is ambiguous. Germline values: CDR1 MNHEY, CDR2 SMNVEV (reference sequence). V was shortened by 7 bases and J by 1 base, with 13 bases between the two germline ends. The CDR3 covers 14 residues. The CDR3 region has the DNA TGTGCCAGCAATAGGAGAGGATCGAACACTGAAGCTTTCTTT. Protein product: CASNRRGSNTEAFF.

The V gene is TRBV9, the J gene TRBJ1-6, with TRBD1 matching 9 bases. This CDR3 comprises 15 residues. V dropped 0 bases and J dropped 7; count of bases not matched to a gene: 2. In germline, CDR1 is SGDLS, CDR2 YYNGEE. The CDR3 spells CASSVGTGENSPLHF. The DNA of the CDR3 is TGTGCCAGCAGCGTAGGGACAGGGGAGAATTCACCCCTCCACTTT.

The chain employs TRBV6-5 and TRBJ1-1; 12 positions agree with TRBD1. Germline CDR1 and CDR2: MNHEY and SVGAGI. CDR3 length equals 16 residues. The J segment lost 11 bases and the V segment lost 0 bases, leaving 10 bases of the junction unmatched. The CDR3 DNA is TGTGCCAGCAGTTACTCCCGGGACAGGGGGCGCAGCCCGGCTTTCTTT. Translating gives CASSYSRDRGRSPAFF.

This sequence joins TRBV11-2 and TRBJ2-1; unclear D gene. Per germline, CDR1 SGHAT and CDR2 FQNNGV. The CDR3 is 13 amino acids. With 1 base removed from V and 13 bases from J, the gap between germline ends came to 14 bases. The CDR3 loop is CASSLVGPEIQFF. The CDR3, as DNA: TGTGCCAGCAGCTTAGTTGGGCCGGAAATACAGTTCTTC.

The V call is TRBV7-9, the J call TRBJ1-4; 7 nucleotides align to TRBD1. Per the germline V gene, CDR1 is SEHNR and CDR2 is FQNEAQ (reference sequence). V lost 0 bases to trimming and J lost 6 bases; unmatched junction nucleotides: 7. The CDR3 has 16 amino acids. The CDR3: CASSLALGQLDEKLFF. The CDR3 DNA reads as TGTGCCAGCAGCTTAGCATTGGGACAGCTAGATGAAAAACTGTTTTTT.

The CDR3 DNA reads TGTGCCAGCAGCTGGGACAGGGTGGGAGAGACCCAGTACTTC. Translated: CASSWDRVGETQYF. This rearrangement joins TRBV7-8 to TRBJ2-5; 9 nucleotides agree with TRBD1. Germline CDR1 and CDR2: SGHVS and FQNEAQ. The CDR3 has 14 residues. The V gene end was trimmed by 4 bases and the J gene end by 4 bases; junction bases not matched to a gene: 4. The full variable domain, with the rest looked up from reference TRBV7-8 and TRBJ2-5, is GAGVSQSPRYKVAKRGQDVALRCDPISGHVSLFWYQQALGQGPEFLTYFQNEAQLDKSGLPSDRFFAERPEGSVSTLKIQRTQQEDSAVYLCASSWDRVGETQYFGPGTRLLVL.

CDR3 protein: CASSQEKTGVDEQYF. CDR3 DNA sequence: TGCGCCAGCAGCCAAGAGAAGACAGGGGTGGACGAGCAGTACTTC. The chain recombines TRBV4-1 with TRBJ2-7, with TRBD1 matching over 8 bases. Germline trimming cut 0 bases from V and 5 bases from J; bases unmatched to any gene: 6. The CDR3 length is 15 residues. Germline loops: CDR1 MGHRA, CDR2 YSYEKL.

The chain combines TRBV11-2 with TRBJ2-7, with 7 bases matching TRBD1. The CDR3 runs 14 residues. Trimming cost V 3 bases and J 2 bases; bases outside gene matches: 4. CDR1 is SGHAT, CDR2 FQNNGV, per germline. CDR3 coding DNA: TGTGCCAGCAGCTTGGGGACAGTGGCCTACGAGCAGTACTTC. It codes for CASSLGTVAYEQYF.

V is TRBV6-6 and J is TRBJ2-1; TRBD1 matches at 7 bases. The CDR3 runs 15 residues. With 8 bases clipped from V and 3 bases from J, the junction kept 10 bases outside the gene matches. Per germline, CDR1 MNHNY and CDR2 SVGAGI (reference sequence). CDR3 amino acids: CASAHKTGNYNEQFF. In DNA, the CDR3 is TGTGCCAGCGCCCATAAGACAGGGAACTACAATGAGCAGTTCTTC.